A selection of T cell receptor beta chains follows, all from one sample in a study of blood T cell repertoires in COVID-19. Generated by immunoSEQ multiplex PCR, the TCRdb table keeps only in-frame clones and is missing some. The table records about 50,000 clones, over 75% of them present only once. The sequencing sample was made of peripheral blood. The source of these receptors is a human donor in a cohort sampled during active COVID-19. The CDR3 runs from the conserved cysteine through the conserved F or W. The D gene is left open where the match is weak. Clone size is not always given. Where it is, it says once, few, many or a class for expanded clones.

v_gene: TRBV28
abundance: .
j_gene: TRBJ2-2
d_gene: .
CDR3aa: CASRERTNTGELFF
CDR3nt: TGTGCCAGCCGGGAGAGAACGAACACCGGGGAGCTGTTTTTT

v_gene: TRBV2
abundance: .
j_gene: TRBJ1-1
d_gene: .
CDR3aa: CASSVGAGGDTEAFF
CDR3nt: TGTGCCAGCAGTGTTGGTGCAGGAGGGGACACTGAAGCTTTCTTT

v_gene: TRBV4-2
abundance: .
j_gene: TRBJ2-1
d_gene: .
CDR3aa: CASSPGTLGNEQFF
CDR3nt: TGTGCCAGCAGCCCCGGGACACTGGGGAATGAGCAGTTCTTC

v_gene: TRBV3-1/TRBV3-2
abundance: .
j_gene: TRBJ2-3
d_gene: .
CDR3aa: CASSQDSDYTDTQYF
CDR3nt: TGTGCCAGCAGCCAAGACAGCGACTACACAGATACGCAGTATTTT

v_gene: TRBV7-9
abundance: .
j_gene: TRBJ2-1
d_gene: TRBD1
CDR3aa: CASSLVGQGVNNEQFF
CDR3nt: TGTGCCAGCAGCTTAGTTGGGCAGGGGGTCAACAATGAGCAGTTCTTC

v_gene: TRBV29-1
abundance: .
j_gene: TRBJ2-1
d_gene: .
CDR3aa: CSVASDVSYNEQFF
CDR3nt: TGCAGCGTCGCTAGCGATGTCTCCTACAATGAGCAGTTCTTC

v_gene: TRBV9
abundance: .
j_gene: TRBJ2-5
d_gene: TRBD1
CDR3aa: CASSPSPDRGSLTGTQYF
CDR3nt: TGTGCCAGCAGCCCCTCTCCGGACAGGGGGTCCCTAACGGGGACCCAGTACTTC

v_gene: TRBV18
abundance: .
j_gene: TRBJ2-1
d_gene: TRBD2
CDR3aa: CASSPLTSGYNEQFF
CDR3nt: TGTGCCAGCTCACCACTGACTAGCGGCTACAATGAGCAGTTCTTC

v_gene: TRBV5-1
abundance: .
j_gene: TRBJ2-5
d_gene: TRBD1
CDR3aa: CASSSQAGQGEETQYF
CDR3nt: TGCGCCAGCAGCTCACAGGCCGGACAGGGGGAAGAGACCCAGTACTTC

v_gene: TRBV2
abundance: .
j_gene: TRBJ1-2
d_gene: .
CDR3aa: CASSEARRVYLDGYTF
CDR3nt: TGTGCCAGCAGTGAAGCGCGGAGGGTTTATCTGGATGGCTACACCTTC

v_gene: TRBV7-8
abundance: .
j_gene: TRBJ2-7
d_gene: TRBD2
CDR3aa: CASSRTSGRAREQYF
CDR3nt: TGTGCCAGCAGCCGGACTAGCGGGAGGGCCAGAGAGCAGTACTTC

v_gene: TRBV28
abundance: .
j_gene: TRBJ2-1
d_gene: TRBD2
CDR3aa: CASSFAWLAGVQGYNEQFF
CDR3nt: TGTGCCAGCAGTTTCGCTTGGCTAGCGGGGGTCCAAGGATACAATGAGCAGTTCTTC

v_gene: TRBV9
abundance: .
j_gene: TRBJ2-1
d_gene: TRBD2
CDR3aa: CASSRRLAGVHEQFF
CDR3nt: TGTGCCAGCAGCCGACGACTAGCGGGAGTTCATGAGCAGTTCTTC

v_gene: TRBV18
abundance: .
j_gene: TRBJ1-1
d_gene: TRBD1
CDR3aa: CASSPEGQGVAEAFF
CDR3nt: TGTGCCAGCTCACCTGAGGGACAGGGGGTGGCTGAAGCTTTCTTT

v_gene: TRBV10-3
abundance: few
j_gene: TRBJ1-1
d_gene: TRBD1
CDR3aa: CAISSVTGVNTEAFF
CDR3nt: TGTGCCATCAGCAGTGTGACAGGGGTGAACACTGAAGCTTTCTTT

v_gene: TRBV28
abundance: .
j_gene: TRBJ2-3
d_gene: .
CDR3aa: CASRLRATDTQYF
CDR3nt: TGTGCCAGCCGACTGAGGGCAACAGATACGCAGTATTTT

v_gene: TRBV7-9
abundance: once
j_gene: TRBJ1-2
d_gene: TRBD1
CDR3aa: CASSFTGVGGYTF
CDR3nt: TGTGCCAGCAGCTTTACAGGGGTGGGTGGCTACACCTTC

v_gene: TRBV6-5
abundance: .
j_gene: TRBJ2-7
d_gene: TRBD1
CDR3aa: CASSRQGLSYEQYF
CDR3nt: TGTGCCAGCAGTCGACAGGGGCTATCCTACGAGCAGTACTTC

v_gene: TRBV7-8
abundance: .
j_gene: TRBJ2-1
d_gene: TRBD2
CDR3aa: CASSLASLAGPYNEQFF
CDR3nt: TGTGCCAGCAGCTTAGCTTCCCTAGCGGGGCCCTACAATGAGCAGTTCTTC

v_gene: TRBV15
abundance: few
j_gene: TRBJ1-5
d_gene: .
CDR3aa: CATSIRFLGQPQHF
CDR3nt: TGTGCCACCAGCATCCGGTTCCTCGGTCAGCCCCAGCATTTT

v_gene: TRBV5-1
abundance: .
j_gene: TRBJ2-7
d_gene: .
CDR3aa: CASSYRDGNSEQYF
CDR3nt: TGCGCCAGCAGTTACAGGGATGGGAATTCCGAGCAGTACTTC

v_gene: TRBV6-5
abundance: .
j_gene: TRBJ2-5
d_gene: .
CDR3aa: CASTAKGEETQYF
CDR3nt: TGTGCCAGCACAGCCAAAGGGGAAGAGACCCAGTACTTC

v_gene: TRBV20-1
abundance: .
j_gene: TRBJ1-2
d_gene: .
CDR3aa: CSAAPWSGYTF
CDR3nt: TGCAGTGCTGCCCCGTGGAGCGGCTACACCTTC

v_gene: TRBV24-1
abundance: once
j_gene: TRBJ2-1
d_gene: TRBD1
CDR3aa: CATSDPGGGQGFPHSYNEQFF
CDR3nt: TGTGCCACCAGTGACCCTGGGGGGGGACAGGGCTTCCCCCACTCCTACAATGAGCAGTTCTTC

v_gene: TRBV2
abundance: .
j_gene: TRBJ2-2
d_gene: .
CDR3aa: CASLSGYDTGELFF
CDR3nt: TGTGCCAGCCTTAGCGGATATGACACCGGGGAGCTGTTTTTT

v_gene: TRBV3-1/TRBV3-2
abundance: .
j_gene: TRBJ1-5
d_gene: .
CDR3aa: CASSQDGGAGQPQHF
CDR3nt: TGTGCCAGCAGCCAAGACGGGGGGGCCGGACAGCCCCAGCATTTT

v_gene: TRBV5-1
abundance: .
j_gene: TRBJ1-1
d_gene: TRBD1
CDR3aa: CASSWGTGGTEAFF
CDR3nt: TGCGCCAGCAGCTGGGGCACAGGGGGCACTGAAGCTTTCTTT

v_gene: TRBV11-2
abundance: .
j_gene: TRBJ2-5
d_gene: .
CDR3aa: CASSLGRRSGETQYF
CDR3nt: TGTGCCAGCAGCTTAGGAAGAAGGAGTGGGGAGACCCAGTACTTC